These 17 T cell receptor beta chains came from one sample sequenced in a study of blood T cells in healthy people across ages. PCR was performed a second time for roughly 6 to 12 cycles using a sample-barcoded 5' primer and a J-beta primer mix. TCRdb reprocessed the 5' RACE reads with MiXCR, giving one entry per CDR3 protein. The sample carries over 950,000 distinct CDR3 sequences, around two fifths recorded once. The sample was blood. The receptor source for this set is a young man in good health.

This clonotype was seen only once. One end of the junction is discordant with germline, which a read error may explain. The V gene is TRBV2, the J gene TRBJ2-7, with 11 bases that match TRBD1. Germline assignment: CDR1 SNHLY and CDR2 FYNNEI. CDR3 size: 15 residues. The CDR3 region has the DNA TGTGCCGGCAGGCATGGGACAGGGGGCTCCTACGAGCAGTACTTC. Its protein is CAGRHGTGGSYEQYF. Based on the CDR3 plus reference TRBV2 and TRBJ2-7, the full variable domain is EPEVTQTPSHQVTQMGQEVILRCVPISNHLYFYWYRQILGQKVEFLVSFYNNEISEKSEIFDDQFSVERPDGSNFTLKIRSTKLEDSAMYFCAGRHGTGGSYEQYFGPGTRLTVT.

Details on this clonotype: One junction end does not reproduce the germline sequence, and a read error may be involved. Written as DNA, the CDR3 is TGTGCCGGCTCACCTTTCGGGGTACACTCCTACAATGAGCAGTACTTC. This translates into CAGSPFGVHSYNEQYF. The genes are TRBV18 and TRBJ2-1; weak D call: TRBD2 (5 bases). The better agreement between TRBJ2-7 and the DNA end casts doubt on the J call. Germline loops: CDR1 KGHSH, CDR2 LQKENI. The CDR3 spans 16 residues.

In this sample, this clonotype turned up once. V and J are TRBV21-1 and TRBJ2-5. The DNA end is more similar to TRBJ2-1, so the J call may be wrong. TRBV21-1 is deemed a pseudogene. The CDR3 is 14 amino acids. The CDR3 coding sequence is TGTGCCAGCAGCAAAGAACGGTACCAAGAGACCCAGTTCTTC. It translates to CASSKERYQETQFF.

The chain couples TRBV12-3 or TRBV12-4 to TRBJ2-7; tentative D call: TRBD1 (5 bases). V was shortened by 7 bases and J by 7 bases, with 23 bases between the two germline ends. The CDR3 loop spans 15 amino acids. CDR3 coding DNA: TGTGCCAGCATCCACAGGTTCAGTAAACACAATGAGCAGTACTTC. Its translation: CASIHRFSKHNEQYF.

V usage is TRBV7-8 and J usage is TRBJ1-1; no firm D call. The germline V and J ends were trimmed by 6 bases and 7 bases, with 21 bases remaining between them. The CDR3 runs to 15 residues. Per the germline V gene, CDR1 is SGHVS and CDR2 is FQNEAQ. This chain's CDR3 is CASSSYPGKLGEAFF. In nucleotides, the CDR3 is TGTGCCAGCAGTTCTTACCCGGGGAAACTGGGTGAAGCTTTCTTT.

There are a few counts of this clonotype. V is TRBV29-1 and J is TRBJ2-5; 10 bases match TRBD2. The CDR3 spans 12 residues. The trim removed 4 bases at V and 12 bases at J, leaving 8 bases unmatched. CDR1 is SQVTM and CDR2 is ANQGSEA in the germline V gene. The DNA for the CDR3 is TGCAGCGTTGTTCTAGCGGGGGATCTGGAGTACTTC. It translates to CSVVLAGDLEYF.

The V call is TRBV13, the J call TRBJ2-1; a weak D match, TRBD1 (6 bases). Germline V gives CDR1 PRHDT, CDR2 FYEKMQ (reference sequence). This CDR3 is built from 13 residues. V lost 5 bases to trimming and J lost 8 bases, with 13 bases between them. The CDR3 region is CASSQNRVDEQFF. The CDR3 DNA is TGTGCCAGCAGCCAAAACAGGGTGGATGAGCAGTTCTTC.

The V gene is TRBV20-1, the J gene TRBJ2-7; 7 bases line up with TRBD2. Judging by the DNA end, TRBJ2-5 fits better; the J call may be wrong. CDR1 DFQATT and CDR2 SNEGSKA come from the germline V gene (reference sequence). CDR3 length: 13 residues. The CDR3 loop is CIAILGGKRTQYF. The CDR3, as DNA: TGCATTGCCATCCTGGGGGGGAAGAGGACCCAGTACTTC.

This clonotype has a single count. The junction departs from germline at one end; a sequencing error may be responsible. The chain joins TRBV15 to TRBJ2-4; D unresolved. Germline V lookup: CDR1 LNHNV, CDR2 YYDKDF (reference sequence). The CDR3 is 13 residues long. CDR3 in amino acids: CAASHLLLGEQYF. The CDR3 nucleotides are TGTGCCGCCAGCCACCTTCTTCTGGGTGAGCAGTACTTC.

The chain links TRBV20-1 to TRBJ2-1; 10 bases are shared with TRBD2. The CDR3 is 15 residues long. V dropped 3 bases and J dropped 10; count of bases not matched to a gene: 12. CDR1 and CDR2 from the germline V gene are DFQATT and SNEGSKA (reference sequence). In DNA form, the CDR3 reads TGCAGTGCTAGGGTAACTAGCGGGGAGATTTACGAGCAGTTCTTC. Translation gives CSARVTSGEIYEQFF.

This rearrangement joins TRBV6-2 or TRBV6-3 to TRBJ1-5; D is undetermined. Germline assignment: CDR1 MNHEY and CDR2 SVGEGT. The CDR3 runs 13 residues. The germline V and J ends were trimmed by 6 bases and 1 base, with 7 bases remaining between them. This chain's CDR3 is CASSTKSNQPQHF. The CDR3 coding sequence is TGTGCCAGCAGCACCAAAAGCAATCAGCCCCAGCATTTT.

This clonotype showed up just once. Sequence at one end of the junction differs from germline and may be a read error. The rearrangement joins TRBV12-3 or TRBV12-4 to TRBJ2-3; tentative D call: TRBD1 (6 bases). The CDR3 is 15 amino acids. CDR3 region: CAGRPGTINTDTQYF. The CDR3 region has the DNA TGTGCCGGCAGACCCGGGACAATTAACACAGATACGCAGTATTTT.

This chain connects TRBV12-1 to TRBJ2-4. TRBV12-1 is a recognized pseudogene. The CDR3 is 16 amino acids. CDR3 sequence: CASSPFELLAKNIQYF. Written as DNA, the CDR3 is TGTGCCAGCAGCCCATTCGAGTTACTAGCCAAAAACATTCAGTACTTC.

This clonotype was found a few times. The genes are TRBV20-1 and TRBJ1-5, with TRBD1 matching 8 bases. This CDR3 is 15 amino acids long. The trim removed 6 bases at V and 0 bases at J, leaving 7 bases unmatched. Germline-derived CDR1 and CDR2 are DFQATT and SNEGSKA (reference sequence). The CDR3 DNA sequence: TGCAGTGCCCGACAGGGGACCGATAGCAATCAGCCCCAGCATTTT. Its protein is CSARQGTDSNQPQHF.

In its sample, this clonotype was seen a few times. The chain's CDR3 is CASSGLRHGGVDTEAFF. The CDR3 bases are TGTGCCAGCAGCGGCCTTAGACACGGAGGAGTGGACACTGAAGCTTTCTTT. The chain has TRBV6-1 and TRBJ1-1; the D is unclear. Germline values: CDR1 MNHNS, CDR2 SASEGT. The CDR3 consists of 17 residues. V lost 6 bases and J lost 3, with 23 bases in between.

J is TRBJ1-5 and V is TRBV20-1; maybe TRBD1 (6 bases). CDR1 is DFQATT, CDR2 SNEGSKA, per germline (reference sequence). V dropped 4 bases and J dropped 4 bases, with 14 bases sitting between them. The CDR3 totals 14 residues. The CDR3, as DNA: TGCAGTGCTAAAGGGCCCCAGGGGAATCAGCCCCAGCATTTT. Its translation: CSAKGPQGNQPQHF.

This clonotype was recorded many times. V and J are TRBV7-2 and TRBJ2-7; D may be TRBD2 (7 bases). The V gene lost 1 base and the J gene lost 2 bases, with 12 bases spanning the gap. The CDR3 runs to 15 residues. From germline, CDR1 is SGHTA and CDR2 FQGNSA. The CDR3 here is CASSLDGGHPYEQYF. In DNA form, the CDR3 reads TGTGCCAGCAGCTTAGACGGGGGGCATCCCTACGAGCAGTACTTC.